This T cell receptor beta chain appears in the sequencing data of a study of blood T cells in healthy people across ages. Primed by a sample-barcoded 5' primer and a J-beta primer mix, a second PCR proceeded for roughly 6 to 12 cycles. A single record per CDR3 protein comes from TCRdb applying MiXCR to the 5' RACE reads. The sample includes roughly 730,000 distinct CDR3 sequences, roughly 56% of them seen just once. Germline CDR1 and CDR2: MNHEY and SVGAGI. V was clipped by 3 bases and J by 8 bases, with 12 bases between them. This CDR3 has 13 amino acids. The chain carries TRBV6-5 and TRBJ2-3; tentative D call: TRBD1 (6 bases). Sequencing was performed on blood. This receptor was obtained from a man in his forties or fifties in good health. The CDR3 DNA sequence: TGTGCCAGCAGTTATCAGGGGTTAGGTACGCAGTATTTT. Translating it yields CASSYQGLGTQYF.